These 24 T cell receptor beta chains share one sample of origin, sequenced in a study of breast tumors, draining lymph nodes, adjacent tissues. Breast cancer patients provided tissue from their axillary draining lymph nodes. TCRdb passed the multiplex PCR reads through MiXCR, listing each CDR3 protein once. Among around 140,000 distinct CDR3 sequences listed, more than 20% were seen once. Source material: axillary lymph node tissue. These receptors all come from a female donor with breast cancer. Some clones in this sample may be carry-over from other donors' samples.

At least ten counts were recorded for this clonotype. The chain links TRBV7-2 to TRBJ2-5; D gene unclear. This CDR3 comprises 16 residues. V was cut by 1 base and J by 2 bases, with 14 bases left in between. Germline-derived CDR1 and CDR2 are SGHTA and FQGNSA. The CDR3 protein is CASSLVGRAVQETQYF. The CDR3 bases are TGTGCCAGCAGCTTAGTAGGCCGGGCAGTGCAAGAGACCCAGTACTTC.

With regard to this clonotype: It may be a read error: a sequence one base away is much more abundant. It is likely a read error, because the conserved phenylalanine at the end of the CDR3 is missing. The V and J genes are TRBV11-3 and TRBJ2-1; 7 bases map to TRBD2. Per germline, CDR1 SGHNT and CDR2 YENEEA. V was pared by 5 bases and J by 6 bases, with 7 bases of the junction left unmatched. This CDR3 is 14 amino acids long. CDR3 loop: CASSRGGSSNEQFL. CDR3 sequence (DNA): TGTGCCAGCAGCAGGGGAGGGAGTAGCAATGAGCAGTTCCTC.

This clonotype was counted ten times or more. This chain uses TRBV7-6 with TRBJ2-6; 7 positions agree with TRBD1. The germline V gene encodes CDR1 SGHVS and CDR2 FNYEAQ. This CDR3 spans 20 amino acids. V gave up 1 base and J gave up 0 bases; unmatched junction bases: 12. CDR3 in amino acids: CASSLEAGTVPISGANVLTF. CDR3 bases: TGTGCCAGCAGCTTAGAGGCAGGGACAGTCCCTATCTCTGGGGCCAACGTCCTGACTTTC. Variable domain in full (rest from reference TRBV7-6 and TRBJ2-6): GAGVSQSPRYKVTKRGQDVALRCDPISGHVSLYWYRQALGQGPEFLTYFNYEAQQDKSGLPNDRFSAERPEGSISTLTIQRTEQRDSAMYRCASSLEAGTVPISGANVLTFGAGSRLTVL.

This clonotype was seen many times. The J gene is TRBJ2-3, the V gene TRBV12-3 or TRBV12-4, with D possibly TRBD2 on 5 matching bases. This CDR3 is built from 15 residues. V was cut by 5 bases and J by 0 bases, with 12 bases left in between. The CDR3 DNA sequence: TGTGCCAGCAGTCCGACGACGGGGAGCACAGATACGCAGTATTTT. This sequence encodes CASSPTTGSTDTQYF.

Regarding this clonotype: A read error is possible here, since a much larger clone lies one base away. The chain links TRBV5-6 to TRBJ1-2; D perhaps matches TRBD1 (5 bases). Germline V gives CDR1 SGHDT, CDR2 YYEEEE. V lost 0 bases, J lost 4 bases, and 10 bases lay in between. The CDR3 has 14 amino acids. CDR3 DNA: TGTGCCAGCAGCTTGGGCGACAGCTCCTATGGCTACACCTTC. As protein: CASSLGDSSYGYTF.

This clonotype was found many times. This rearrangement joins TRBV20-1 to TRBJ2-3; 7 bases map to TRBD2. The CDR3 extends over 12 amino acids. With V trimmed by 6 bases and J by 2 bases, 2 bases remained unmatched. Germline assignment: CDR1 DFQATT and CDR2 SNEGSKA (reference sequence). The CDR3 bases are TGCAGTGCCGGGGGGTTCACAGATACGCAGTATTTT. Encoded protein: CSAGGFTDTQYF.

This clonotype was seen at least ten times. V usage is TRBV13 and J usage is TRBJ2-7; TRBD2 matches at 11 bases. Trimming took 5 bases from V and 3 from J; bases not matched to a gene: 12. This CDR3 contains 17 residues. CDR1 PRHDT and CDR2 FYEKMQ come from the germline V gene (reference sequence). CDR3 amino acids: CASSPAATSGKIYEQYF. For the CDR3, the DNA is TGTGCCAGCAGCCCCGCAGCGACTAGCGGGAAAATCTACGAGCAGTACTTC.

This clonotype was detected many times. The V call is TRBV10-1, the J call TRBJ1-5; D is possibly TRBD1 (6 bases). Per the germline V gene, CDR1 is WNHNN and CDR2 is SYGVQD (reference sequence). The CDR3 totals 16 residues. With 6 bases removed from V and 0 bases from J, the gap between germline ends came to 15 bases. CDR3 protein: CASRRTGRNSNQPQHF. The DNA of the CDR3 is TGCGCCAGCAGGCGTACAGGGCGAAATAGCAATCAGCCCCAGCATTTT.

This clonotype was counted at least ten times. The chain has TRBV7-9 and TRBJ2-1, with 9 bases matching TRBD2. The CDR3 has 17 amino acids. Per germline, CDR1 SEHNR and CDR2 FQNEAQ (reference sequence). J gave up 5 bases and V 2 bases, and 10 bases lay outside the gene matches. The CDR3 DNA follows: TGTGCCAGCAGCTTAATTGATCTAGCGGGAATCGACAATGAGCAGTTCTTC. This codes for CASSLIDLAGIDNEQFF.

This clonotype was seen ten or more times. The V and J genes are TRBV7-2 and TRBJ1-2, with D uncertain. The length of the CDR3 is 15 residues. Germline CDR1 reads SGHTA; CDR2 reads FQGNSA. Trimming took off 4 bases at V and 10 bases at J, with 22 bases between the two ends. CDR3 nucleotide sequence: TGTGCCAGCAGCTCGACGGTTGACATACCGGGTGCCTACACCTTC. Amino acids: CASSSTVDIPGAYTF.

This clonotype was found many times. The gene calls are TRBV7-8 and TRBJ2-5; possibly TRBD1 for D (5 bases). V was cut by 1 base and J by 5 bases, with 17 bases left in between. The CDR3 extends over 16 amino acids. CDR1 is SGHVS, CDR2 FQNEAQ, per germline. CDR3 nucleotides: TGTGCCAGCAGCTTAGACAGGACCTTAACCCGGGAGACCCAGTACTTC. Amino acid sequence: CASSLDRTLTRETQYF. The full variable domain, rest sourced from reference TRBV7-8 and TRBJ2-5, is GAGVSQSPRYKVAKRGQDVALRCDPISGHVSLFWYQQALGQGPEFLTYFQNEAQLDKSGLPSDRFFAERPEGSVSTLKIQRTQQEDSAVYLCASSLDRTLTRETQYFGPGTRLLVL.

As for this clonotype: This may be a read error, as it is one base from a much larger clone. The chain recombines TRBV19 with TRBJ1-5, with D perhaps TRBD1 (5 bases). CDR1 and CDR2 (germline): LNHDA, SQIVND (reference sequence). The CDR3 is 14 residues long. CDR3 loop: CAGSWTGQGQPQHF. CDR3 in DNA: TGTGCCGGTAGCTGGACCGGGCAGGGTCAGCCCCAGCATTTT.

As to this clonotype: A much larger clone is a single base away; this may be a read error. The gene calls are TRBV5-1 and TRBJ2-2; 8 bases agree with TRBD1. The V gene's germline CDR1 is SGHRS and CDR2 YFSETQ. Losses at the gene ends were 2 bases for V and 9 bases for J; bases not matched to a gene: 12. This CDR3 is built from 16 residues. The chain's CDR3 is CASSFSGGYNTRELFF. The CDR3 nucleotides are TGCGCCAGCAGCTTCTCAGGGGGCTATAACACTAGGGAGCTGTTTTTT.

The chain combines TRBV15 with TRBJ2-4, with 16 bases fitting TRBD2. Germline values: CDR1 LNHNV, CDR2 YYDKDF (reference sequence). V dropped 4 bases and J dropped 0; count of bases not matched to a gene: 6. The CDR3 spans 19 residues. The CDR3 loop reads CATSKGLAGGQLAKNIQYF. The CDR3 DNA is TGTGCCACCAGCAAGGGACTAGCGGGAGGGCAGTTAGCCAAAAACATTCAGTACTTC.

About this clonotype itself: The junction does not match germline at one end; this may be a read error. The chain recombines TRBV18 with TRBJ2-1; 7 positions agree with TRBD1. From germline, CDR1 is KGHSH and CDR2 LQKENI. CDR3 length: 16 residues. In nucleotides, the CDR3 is TGTGCCAGCTCACCACCTAACAGGGGCTCCTACAATGAGCCGTTCTTC. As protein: CASSPPNRGSYNEPFF.

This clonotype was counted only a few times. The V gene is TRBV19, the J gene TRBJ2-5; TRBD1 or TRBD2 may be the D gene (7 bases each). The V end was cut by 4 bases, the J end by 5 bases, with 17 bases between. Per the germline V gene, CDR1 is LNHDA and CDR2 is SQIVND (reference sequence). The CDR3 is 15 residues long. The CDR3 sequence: CASSKGGAGGETQYF. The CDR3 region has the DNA TGTGCCAGTAGTAAAGGGGGGGCAGGGGGGGAGACCCAGTACTTC.

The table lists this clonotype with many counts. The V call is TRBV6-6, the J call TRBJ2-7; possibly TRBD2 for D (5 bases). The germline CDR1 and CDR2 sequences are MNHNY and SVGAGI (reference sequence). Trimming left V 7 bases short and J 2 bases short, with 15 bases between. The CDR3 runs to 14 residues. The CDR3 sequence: CASTSNVGAYEQYF. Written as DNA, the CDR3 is TGTGCCAGCACTTCTAACGTCGGGGCCTACGAGCAGTACTTC.

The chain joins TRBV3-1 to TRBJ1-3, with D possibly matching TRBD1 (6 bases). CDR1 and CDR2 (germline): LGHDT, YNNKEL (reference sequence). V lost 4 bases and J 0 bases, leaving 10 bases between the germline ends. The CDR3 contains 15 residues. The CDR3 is CASSPRGGSGNTIYF. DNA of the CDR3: TGTGCCAGCAGCCCGAGGGGGGGCTCTGGAAACACCATATATTTT.

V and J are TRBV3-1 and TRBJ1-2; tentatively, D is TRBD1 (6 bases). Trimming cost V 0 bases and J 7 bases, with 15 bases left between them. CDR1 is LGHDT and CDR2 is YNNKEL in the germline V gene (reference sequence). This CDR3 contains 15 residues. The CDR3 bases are TGTGCCAGCAGCCAAGATCCTACAGGGCCGGGTGGCTACACCTTC. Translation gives CASSQDPTGPGGYTF. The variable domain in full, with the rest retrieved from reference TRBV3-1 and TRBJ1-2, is DTAVSQTPKYLVTQMGNDKSIKCEQNLGHDTMYWYKQDSKKFLKIMFSYNNKELIINETVPNRFSPKSPDKAHLNLHINSLELGDSAVYFCASSQDPTGPGGYTFGSGTRLTVV.

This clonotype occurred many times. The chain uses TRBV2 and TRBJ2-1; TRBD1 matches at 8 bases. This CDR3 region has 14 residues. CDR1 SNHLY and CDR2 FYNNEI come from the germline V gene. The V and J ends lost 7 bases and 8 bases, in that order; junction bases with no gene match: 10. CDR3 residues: CASNTGGTSHEQFF. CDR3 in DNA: TGTGCCAGCAACACAGGGGGAACGTCCCATGAGCAGTTCTTC.

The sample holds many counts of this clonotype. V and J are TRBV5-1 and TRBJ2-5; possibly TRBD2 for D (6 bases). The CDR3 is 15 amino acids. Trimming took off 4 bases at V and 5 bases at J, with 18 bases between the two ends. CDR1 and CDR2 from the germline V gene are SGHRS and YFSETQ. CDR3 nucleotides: TGCGCCAGCAGCCAAAATAGCGGCCCCCCGGAGACCCAGTACTTC. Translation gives CASSQNSGPPETQYF.

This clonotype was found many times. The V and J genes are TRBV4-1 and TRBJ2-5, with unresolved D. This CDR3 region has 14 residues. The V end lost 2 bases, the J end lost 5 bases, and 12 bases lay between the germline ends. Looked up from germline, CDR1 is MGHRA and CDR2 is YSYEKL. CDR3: CASSQRYEAETQYF. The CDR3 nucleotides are TGCGCCAGCAGCCAACGGTACGAGGCGGAGACCCAGTACTTC.

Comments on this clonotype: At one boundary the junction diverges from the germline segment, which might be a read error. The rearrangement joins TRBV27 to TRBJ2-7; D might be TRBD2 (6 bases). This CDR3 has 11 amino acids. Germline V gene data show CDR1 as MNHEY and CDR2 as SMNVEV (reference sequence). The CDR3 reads CASSRGYVQYF. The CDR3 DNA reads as TGTGCCAGCAGCCGGGGGTACGTGCAGTACTTC.

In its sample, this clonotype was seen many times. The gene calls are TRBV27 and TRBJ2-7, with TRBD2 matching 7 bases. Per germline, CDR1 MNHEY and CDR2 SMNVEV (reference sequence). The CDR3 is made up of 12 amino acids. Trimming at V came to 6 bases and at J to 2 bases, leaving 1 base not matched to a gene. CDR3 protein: CASRTSPYEQYF. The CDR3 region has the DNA TGTGCCAGCAGGACTAGCCCCTACGAGCAGTACTTC.